Following are 6 T cell receptor beta chains from one sample sequenced in a study of blood T cells in healthy people across ages. With a J-beta primer mix and a sample-barcoded 5' primer, a second PCR ran about 7 to 11 cycles. Each CDR3 protein is one row after TCRdb ran MiXCR on the 5' RACE reads. The table includes approximately 780,000 distinct CDR3 sequences, approximately 24% detected once. A further study also used this sample, focusing on T cells of mothers and their children.

The sequencing input was blood. The receptors shown here come from a boy aged 5-17 years in good health.

The chain is built from TRBV30 and TRBJ2-1; D ambiguous. CDR1 and CDR2 (germline): GTSNPN, SVGIG (reference sequence). The CDR3 runs 11 residues. With 2 bases removed from V and 9 bases from J, the gap between germline ends came to 8 bases. CDR3 in DNA: TGTGCCTGGAGTCCGGGCCTTGAGCAGTTCTTC. It translates to CAWSPGLEQFF.

This clonotype was counted a few times. This sequence joins TRBV18 and TRBJ1-1; D not resolved. Germline lookup yields CDR1 KGHSH and CDR2 LQKENI. The length of the CDR3 is 13 residues. Trimming pared 2 bases from V and 5 bases from J, leaving 9 bases between. The CDR3 sequence is CASSPKGRTEAFF. The CDR3 DNA reads as TGTGCCAGCTCACCAAAGGGTAGGACTGAAGCTTTCTTT.

This clonotype was counted ten times or more. Here the CDR3 reads CASSFRGEKLFF. The CDR3 DNA reads TGTGCCAGCAGTTTCCGGGGGGAAAAACTGTTTTTT. This chain uses TRBV12-3 or TRBV12-4 with TRBJ1-4; a possible D gene is TRBD1 (5 bases). The CDR3 contains 12 residues. V gave up 3 bases and J gave up 8 bases, with 7 bases separating them.

This chain connects TRBV2 to TRBJ2-5, with 9 bases that match TRBD1. Germline V lookup: CDR1 SNHLY, CDR2 FYNNEI. The V and J ends lost 6 bases and 2 bases, in that order; junction bases with no gene match: 7. The CDR3 length is 15 residues. DNA of the CDR3: TGTGCCAGCAGGACAGGGGGGACGACTCAAGAGACCCAGTACTTC. Translated: CASRTGGTTQETQYF. Looking up the rest from reference TRBV2 and TRBJ2-5 gives the full variable domain: EPEVTQTPSHQVTQMGQEVILRCVPISNHLYFYWYRQILGQKVEFLVSFYNNEISEKSEIFDDQFSVERPDGSNFTLKIRSTKLEDSAMYFCASRTGGTTQETQYFGPGTRLLVL.

The chain is built from TRBV28 and TRBJ2-3; weak D call: TRBD1 (6 bases). This CDR3 is 13 amino acids long. Trimming took 5 bases from V and 2 from J, leaving 8 bases between them. CDR1 is MDHEN and CDR2 is SYDVKM in the germline V gene. The CDR3 region has the DNA TGTGCCAGCAGTGGGACAAACACAGATACGCAGTATTTT. Protein product: CASSGTNTDTQYF. Supplemented by reference TRBV28 and TRBJ2-3, the full variable domain reads DVKVTQSSRYLVKRTGEKVFLECVQDMDHENMFWYRQDPGLGLRLIYFSYDVKMKEKGDIPEGYSVSREKKERFSLILESASTNQTSMYLCASSGTNTDTQYFGPGTRLTVL.

This clonotype was picked up many times. The chain is built from TRBV12-3 or TRBV12-4 and TRBJ2-1; D is unclear. There are 12 residues in the CDR3. The ends were cut back, 4 bases at V and 6 bases at J, with 7 bases in the middle. The CDR3 protein is CASSWAVNEQFF. CDR3 DNA sequence: TGTGCCAGCAGTTGGGCAGTCAATGAGCAGTTCTTC.